These T cell receptor beta chains were read from a single sample in a study of graft-versus-host responses after intestinal transplantation. This table comes from immunoSEQ multiplex PCR, and its TCRdb copy is limited to in-frame clones, with some not included. The table shows under 2,500 clones, with 37% occurring only once. The sample consisted of alloreactive CD8+ T cells from a mixed lymphocyte reaction culture, taken before transplantation. Receptors were obtained from a human patient who was an organ donor for intestinal transplantation. The CDR3 runs from the conserved cysteine through the conserved F or W. Fields, in order: V gene, D gene, J gene, clone size, CDR3 protein, CDR3 DNA. The D gene is left open where the match is weak. Expanded clones are given a class, and other clones once, few, many or no size at all.

TRBV7-8,-,TRBJ2-1,few,CASSLNLFNNEQFF,TGTGCCAGCAGCTTAAACCTTTTTAACAATGAGCAGTTCTTC
TRBV14,-,TRBJ1-2,-,CASSPWDTVANYGYTF,TGTGCCAGCAGCCCCTGGGACACCGTAGCTAACTATGGCTACACCTTC
TRBV5-4,TRBD1,TRBJ2-7,-,CASSLDPGTELYEQYF,TGTGCCAGCAGCTTAGATCCCGGGACAGAACTCTACGAGCAGTACTTC
TRBV6-7,-,TRBJ2-6,-,CASSFRVRLQSRANVLTF,TGTGCCAGCAGTTTCAGGGTGCGTTTACAAAGTCGGGCCAACGTCCTGACTTTC
TRBV16,-,TRBJ1-2,-,CASSFKMFVRKTYGYTF,TGTGCCAGCAGCTTTAAGATGTTCGTTAGAAAGACCTATGGCTACACCTTC
TRBV28,TRBD2,TRBJ2-1,-,CASSLIQTGLAGHEQFF,TGTGCCAGCAGCTTAATCCAGACGGGACTAGCGGGTCATGAGCAGTTCTTC
TRBV5-4,-,TRBJ1-1,few,CASSLVNTEAFF,TGTGCCAGCAGCTTGGTTAACACTGAAGCTTTCTTT
TRBV5-4,TRBD1,TRBJ2-3,-,CASSPPGQADTQYF,TGTGCCAGCAGCCCCCCGGGACAGGCAGATACGCAGTATTTT
TRBV11-2,-,TRBJ1-1,-,CASSFSAVMAFF,TGTGCCAGCAGCTTTTCAGCGGTGATGGCTTTCTTT
TRBV5-6,TRBD1,TRBJ1-6,few,CASSMDRPNSYNSPLHF,TGTGCCAGCAGCATGGACAGGCCTAACTCCTATAATTCACCCCTCCACTTT
TRBV27,-,TRBJ1-1,-,CASREGEAFF,TGTGCCAGCCGGGAGGGTGAAGCTTTCTTT
TRBV4-2,-,TRBJ1-1,few,CASSRLRNTEAFF,TGTGCCAGCAGCCGACTCCGGAACACTGAAGCTTTCTTT
TRBV6-6,TRBD1,TRBJ2-7,large,CASTSGGTGLNYEQYF,TGTGCCAGCACCTCAGGGGGGACAGGGCTAAACTACGAGCAGTACTTC
TRBV27,-,TRBJ2-7,large,CASSLSGAHEQYF,TGTGCCAGCAGTTTATCCGGGGCCCACGAGCAGTACTTC
TRBV6-5,-,TRBJ2-7,hyperexpanded,CASSGRMGPYEQYF,TGTGCCAGCAGTGGACGGATGGGGCCCTACGAGCAGTACTTC
TRBV6-4,-,TRBJ2-3,few,CASSDSAASGTDTQYF,TGTGCCAGCAGTGACTCCGCGGCTAGCGGCACAGATACGCAGTATTTT
TRBV10-2,TRBD2,TRBJ2-7,-,CASSGAGGSYEQYF,TGCGCCAGCAGTGGAGCGGGGGGTTCCTACGAGCAGTACTTC
TRBV6-8,-,TRBJ1-6,-,CASSEADRGNSPLHF,TGTGCCAGCAGTGAGGCAGATCGAGGAAATTCACCCCTCCACTTT
TRBV19,-,TRBJ2-1,medium-sized,CASSRARSSYNEQFF,TGTGCCAGTAGTAGGGCCAGGAGCTCCTACAATGAGCAGTTCTTC
TRBV27,TRBD1,TRBJ1-2,-,CASSLRGQGYGYTF,TGTGCCAGCAGTTTACGTGGACAGGGCTATGGCTACACCTTC
TRBV25-1,-,TRBJ1-2,few,CASSEGLGEPPAGYTF,TGTGCCAGCAGTGAAGGTCTTGGGGAACCGCCTGCGGGCTACACCTTC
TRBV28,TRBD1,TRBJ2-7,-,CASRTPGGGEQYF,TGTGCCAGCAGGACACCAGGGGGCGGTGAGCAGTACTTC
TRBV7-9,-,TRBJ1-2,-,CASSPWIRWGYTF,TGTGCCAGCAGTCCTTGGATTAGGTGGGGCTACACCTTC
TRBV27,-,TRBJ1-1,-,CASSWGMGGIEAFF,TGTGCCAGCAGTTGGGGAATGGGAGGGATTGAAGCTTTCTTT
TRBV19,-,TRBJ2-1,-,CASCRGAEYNEQFF,TGTGCCAGTTGCAGGGGAGCGGAATACAATGAGCAGTTCTTC
TRBV5-6,-,TRBJ2-3,-,CASSWGFTDTQYF,TGTGCCAGCAGCTGGGGGTTCACAGATACGCAGTATTTT
TRBV30,-,TRBJ2-2,-,CAWKGVTGELFF,TGTGCCTGGAAAGGGGTCACCGGGGAGCTGTTTTTT
TRBV4-2,TRBD2,TRBJ2-3,-,CASSQTSGGDTQYF,TGTGCCAGCAGCCAAACTAGCGGGGGAGATACGCAGTATTTT
TRBV6-6,-,TRBJ2-7,few,CASSPSGSEQYF,TGTGCCAGCAGTCCCTCAGGGTCCGAGCAGTACTTC
TRBV2,TRBD2,TRBJ2-5,-,CASRQTSGGQETQYF,TGTGCCAGCAGACAGACTAGCGGGGGCCAAGAGACCCAGTACTTC
TRBV4-1,-,TRBJ2-3,-,CASSQVGLPDTQYF,TGCGCCAGCAGCCAAGTCGGCCTTCCAGATACGCAGTATTTT
TRBV7-9,TRBD1,TRBJ2-5,-,CASSFGTGVQETQYF,TGTGCCAGCAGCTTCGGGACAGGGGTCCAAGAGACCCAGTACTTC
TRBV30,TRBD1,TRBJ1-2,-,CAWSVPAGGILNYGYTF,TGTGCCTGGAGTGTACCAGCAGGGGGGATTTTAAACTATGGCTACACCTTC
TRBV5-1,-,TRBJ2-1,large,CASSQGNEQFF,TGCGCCAGCAGCCAGGGGAATGAGCAGTTCTTC
TRBV7-2,-,TRBJ2-7,few,CASSLAVGDYEQYF,TGTGCCAGCAGCTTAGCCGTGGGGGACTACGAGCAGTACTTC
TRBV9,TRBD1,TRBJ2-7,few,CASTPGSGTGAYEQYF,TGTGCCAGCACCCCGGGGTCCGGGACAGGGGCCTACGAGCAGTACTTC
TRBV5-1,-,TRBJ1-2,-,CASSLDEVHGYTF,TGCGCCAGCAGCTTGGACGAAGTACATGGCTACACCTTC
TRBV11-1,-,TRBJ2-5,-,CASSLARIRGETQYF,TGTGCCAGCAGCTTAGCGAGAATCCGAGGGGAGACCCAGTACTTC
TRBV6-1,-,TRBJ1-4,-,CASSEAWGLWEKLFF,TGTGCCAGCAGTGAAGCGTGGGGGCTTTGGGAAAAACTGTTTTTT
TRBV2,-,TRBJ1-1,-,CASSELPGNTEAFF,TGTGCCAGCAGTGAACTGCCGGGAAACACTGAAGCTTTCTTT
TRBV27,-,TRBJ2-7,-,CASSERGYTYEQYF,TGTGCCAGCAGTGAACGTGGGTACACCTACGAGCAGTACTTC
TRBV7-6,-,TRBJ1-4,few,CASSLRGGEKLFF,TGTGCCAGCAGCTTACGTGGAGGTGAAAAACTGTTTTTT
TRBV28,TRBD1,TRBJ2-7,few,CASSWDRGYEQYF,TGTGCCAGCAGTTGGGACAGGGGGTACGAGCAGTACTTC
TRBV5-1,-,TRBJ2-7,few,CASSLGDSSYEQYF,TGCGCCAGCAGCTTGGGAGACAGCTCCTACGAGCAGTACTTC
TRBV5-1,TRBD1,TRBJ2-1,-,CASSLAQGANEQFF,TGCGCCAGCAGCTTGGCACAGGGGGCCAATGAGCAGTTCTTC
TRBV5-6,-,TRBJ1-2,-,CASSLGRTRVLYSNYGYTF,TGTGCCAGCAGCTTGGGGAGGACCCGGGTCCTCTACAGTAACTATGGCTACACCTTC
TRBV7-9,-,TRBJ2-7,-,CASSLVVSGDIYEQYF,TGTGCCAGCAGCTTAGTCGTGTCAGGCGATATCTACGAGCAGTACTTC
TRBV28,TRBD2,TRBJ2-1,-,CASSLALAGFNEQFF,TGTGCCAGCAGTTTAGCGCTAGCGGGCTTTAATGAGCAGTTCTTC
TRBV27,-,TRBJ2-7,few,CASSSGVSYEQYF,TGTGCCAGCAGTTCAGGTGTCTCCTACGAGCAGTACTTC
TRBV4-1,TRBD1,TRBJ1-1,-,CASSQVWDREPAFF,TGCGCCAGCAGCCAAGTTTGGGACAGGGAACCAGCTTTCTTT
TRBV28,-,TRBJ1-5,few,CASSSEYSNQPQHF,TGTGCCAGCAGTTCAGAGTATAGCAATCAGCCCCAGCATTTT
TRBV5-1,-,TRBJ1-1,few,CASSLEGGGTEAFF,TGCGCCAGCAGCTTGGAGGGAGGGGGGACTGAAGCTTTCTTT